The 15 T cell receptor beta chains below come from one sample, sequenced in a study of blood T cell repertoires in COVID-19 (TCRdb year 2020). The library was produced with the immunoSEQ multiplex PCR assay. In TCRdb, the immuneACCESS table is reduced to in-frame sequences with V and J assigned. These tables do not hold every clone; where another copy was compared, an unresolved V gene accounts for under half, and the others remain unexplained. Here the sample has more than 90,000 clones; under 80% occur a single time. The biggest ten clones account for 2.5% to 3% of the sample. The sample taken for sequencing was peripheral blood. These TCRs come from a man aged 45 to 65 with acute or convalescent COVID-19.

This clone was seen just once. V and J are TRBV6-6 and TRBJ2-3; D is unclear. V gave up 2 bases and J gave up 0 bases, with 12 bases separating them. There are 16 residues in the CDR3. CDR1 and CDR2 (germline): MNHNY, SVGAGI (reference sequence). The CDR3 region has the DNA TGTGCCAGCAGTTACCTCGACGAGACTAGCACAGATACGCAGTATTTT. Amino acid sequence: CASSYLDETSTDTQYF.

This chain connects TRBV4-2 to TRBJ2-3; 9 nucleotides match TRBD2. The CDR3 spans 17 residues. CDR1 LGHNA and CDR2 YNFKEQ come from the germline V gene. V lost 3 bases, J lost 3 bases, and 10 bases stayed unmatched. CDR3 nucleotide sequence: TGTGCCAGCAGCCAGTTGCCAGCGGGGGGTGGGACAGATACGCAGTATTTT. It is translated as CASSQLPAGGGTDTQYF.

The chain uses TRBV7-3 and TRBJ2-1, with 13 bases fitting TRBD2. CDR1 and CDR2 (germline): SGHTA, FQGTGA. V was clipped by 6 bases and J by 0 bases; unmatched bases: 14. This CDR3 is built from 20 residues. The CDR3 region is CASSSIPGLAGYNSYNEQFF. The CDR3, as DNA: TGTGCCAGCAGTTCCATACCGGGACTAGCGGGATACAACTCCTACAATGAGCAGTTCTTC. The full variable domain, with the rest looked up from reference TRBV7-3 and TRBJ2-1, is GAGVSQTPSNKVTEKGKYVELRCDPISGHTALYWYRQSLGQGPEFLIYFQGTGAADDSGLPNDRFFAVRPEGSVSTLKIQRTERGDSAVYLCASSSIPGLAGYNSYNEQFFGPGTRLTVL.

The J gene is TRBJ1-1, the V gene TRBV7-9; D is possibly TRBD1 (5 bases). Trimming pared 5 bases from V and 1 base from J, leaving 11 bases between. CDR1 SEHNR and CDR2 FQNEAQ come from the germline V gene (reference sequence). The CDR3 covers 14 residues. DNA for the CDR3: TGTGCCAGCAGCCCCGGGACTGCGAACACTGAAGCTTTCTTT. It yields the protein CASSPGTANTEAFF.

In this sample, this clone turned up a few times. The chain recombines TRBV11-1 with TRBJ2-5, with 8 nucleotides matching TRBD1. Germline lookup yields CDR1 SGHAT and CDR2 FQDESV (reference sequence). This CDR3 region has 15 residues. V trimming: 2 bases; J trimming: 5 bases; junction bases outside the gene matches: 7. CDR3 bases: TGTGCCAGCAGCTTAACCGGACAGGGCGATGAGACCCAGTACTTC. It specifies CASSLTGQGDETQYF. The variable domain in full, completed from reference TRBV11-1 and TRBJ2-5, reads EAEVAQSPRYKITEKSQAVAFWCDPISGHATLYWYRQILGQGPELLVQFQDESVVDDSQLPKDRFSAERLKGVDSTLKIQPAELGDSAMYLCASSLTGQGDETQYFGPGTRLLVL.

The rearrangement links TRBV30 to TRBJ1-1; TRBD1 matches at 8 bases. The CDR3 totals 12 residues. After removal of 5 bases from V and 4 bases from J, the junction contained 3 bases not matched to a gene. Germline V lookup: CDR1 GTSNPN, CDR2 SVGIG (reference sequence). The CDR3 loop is CAWSTGGTEAFF. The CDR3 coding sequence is TGTGCCTGGTCCACAGGGGGCACTGAAGCTTTCTTT.

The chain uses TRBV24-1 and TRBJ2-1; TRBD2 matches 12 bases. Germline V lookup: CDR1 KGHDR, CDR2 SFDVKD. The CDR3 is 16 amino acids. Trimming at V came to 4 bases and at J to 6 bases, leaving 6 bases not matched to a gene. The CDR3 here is CATSDLTSGSSNEQFF. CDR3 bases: TGTGCCACCAGTGACCTGACTAGCGGGAGTTCCAATGAGCAGTTCTTC.

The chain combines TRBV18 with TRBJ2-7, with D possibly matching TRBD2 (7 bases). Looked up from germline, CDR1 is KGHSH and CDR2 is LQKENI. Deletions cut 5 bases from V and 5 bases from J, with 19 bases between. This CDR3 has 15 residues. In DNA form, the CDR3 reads TGTGCCAGCTCAAAAAGGTGGGGGGGCGGCGACGAGCAGTACTTC. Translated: CASSKRWGGGDEQYF. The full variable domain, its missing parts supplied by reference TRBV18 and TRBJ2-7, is NAGVMQNPRHLVRRRGQEARLRCSPMKGHSHVYWYRQLPEEGLKFMVYLQKENIIDESGMPKERFSAEFPKEGPSILRIQQVVRGDSAAYFCASSKRWGGGDEQYFGPGTRLTVT.

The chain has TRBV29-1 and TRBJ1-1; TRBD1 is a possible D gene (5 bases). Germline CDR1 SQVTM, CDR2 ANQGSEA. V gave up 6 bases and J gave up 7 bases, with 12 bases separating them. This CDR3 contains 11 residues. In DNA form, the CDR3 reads TGCAGCGTGACGGGGGACCTTGAAGCTTTCTTT. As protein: CSVTGDLEAFF.

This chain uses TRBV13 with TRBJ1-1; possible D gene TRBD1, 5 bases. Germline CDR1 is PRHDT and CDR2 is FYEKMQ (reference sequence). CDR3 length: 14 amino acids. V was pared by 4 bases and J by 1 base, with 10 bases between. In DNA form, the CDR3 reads TGTGCCAGCAGCTCCTTCGACAGGAACACTGAAGCTTTCTTT. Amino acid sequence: CASSSFDRNTEAFF.

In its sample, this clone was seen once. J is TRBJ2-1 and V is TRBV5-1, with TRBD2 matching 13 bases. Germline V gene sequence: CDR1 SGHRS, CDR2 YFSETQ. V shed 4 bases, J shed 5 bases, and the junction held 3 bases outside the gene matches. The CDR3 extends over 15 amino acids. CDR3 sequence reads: CASSQGLAGDNEQFF. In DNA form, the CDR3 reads TGCGCCAGCAGCCAAGGACTAGCGGGAGACAATGAGCAGTTCTTC.

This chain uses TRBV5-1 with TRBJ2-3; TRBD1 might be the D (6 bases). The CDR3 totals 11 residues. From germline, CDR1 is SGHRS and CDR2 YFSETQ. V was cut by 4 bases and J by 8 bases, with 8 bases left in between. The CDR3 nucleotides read TGCGCCAGCAGCGAAGGGGGTACGCAGTATTTT. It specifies CASSEGGTQYF.

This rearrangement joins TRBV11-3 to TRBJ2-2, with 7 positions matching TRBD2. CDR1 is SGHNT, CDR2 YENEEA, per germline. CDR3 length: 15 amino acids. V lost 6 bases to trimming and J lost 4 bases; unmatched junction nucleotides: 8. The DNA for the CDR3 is TGTGCCAGCAGTTCACGACCGGGGGGCACCGGGGAGCTGTTTTTT. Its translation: CASSSRPGGTGELFF.

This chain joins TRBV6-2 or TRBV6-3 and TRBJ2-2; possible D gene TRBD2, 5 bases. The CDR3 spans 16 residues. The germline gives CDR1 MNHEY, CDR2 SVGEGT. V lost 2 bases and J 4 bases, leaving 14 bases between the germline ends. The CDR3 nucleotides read TGTGCCAGCAGTTACCCGAGGGCGGTGTCCACCGGGGAGCTGTTTTTT. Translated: CASSYPRAVSTGELFF.

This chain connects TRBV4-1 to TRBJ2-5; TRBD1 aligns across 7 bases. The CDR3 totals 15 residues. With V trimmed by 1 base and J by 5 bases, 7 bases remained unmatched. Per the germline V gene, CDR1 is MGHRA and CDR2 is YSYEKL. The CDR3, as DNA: TGCGCCAGCAGCCAAGTAGGGGGCAGGGTCGAGACCCAGTACTTC. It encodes CASSQVGGRVETQYF.